This entry lists 2 T cell receptor beta chains sequenced from one sample in a study of blood T cell repertoires in COVID-19. Sequenced by immunoSEQ multiplex PCR; TCRdb stores in-frame clones only, minus some. Among 150,000 or so clones listed, over 75% were seen once. Sequenced input: PBMCs or T cells enriched from blood (not recorded which). These receptors all stem from a man aged 45-65 years who had recovered from COVID-19.

Only a few counts were recorded for this clone. The same CDR3 is also encoded by other DNA sequences in this sample. The chain links TRBV7-2 to TRBJ2-1, with D possibly matching TRBD2 (6 bases). Trimming took 2 bases from V and 8 from J, leaving 10 bases between them. This CDR3 contains 13 residues. CDR1 is SGHTA, CDR2 FQGNSA, per germline. CDR3 sequence reads: CASSLRLEHEQFF. CDR3 coding DNA: TGTGCCAGCAGCTTACGACTAGAACATGAGCAGTTCTTC.

The chain uses TRBV7-9 and TRBJ1-4; 10 positions agree with TRBD1. CDR1 is SEHNR and CDR2 is FQNEAQ in the germline V gene (reference sequence). The CDR3 length is 14 residues. Trimming cost V 3 bases and J 8 bases; bases outside gene matches: 3. The CDR3 spells CASSFGQGGEKLFF. The CDR3 DNA sequence: TGTGCCAGCAGCTTCGGACAGGGGGGAGAAAAACTGTTTTTT.